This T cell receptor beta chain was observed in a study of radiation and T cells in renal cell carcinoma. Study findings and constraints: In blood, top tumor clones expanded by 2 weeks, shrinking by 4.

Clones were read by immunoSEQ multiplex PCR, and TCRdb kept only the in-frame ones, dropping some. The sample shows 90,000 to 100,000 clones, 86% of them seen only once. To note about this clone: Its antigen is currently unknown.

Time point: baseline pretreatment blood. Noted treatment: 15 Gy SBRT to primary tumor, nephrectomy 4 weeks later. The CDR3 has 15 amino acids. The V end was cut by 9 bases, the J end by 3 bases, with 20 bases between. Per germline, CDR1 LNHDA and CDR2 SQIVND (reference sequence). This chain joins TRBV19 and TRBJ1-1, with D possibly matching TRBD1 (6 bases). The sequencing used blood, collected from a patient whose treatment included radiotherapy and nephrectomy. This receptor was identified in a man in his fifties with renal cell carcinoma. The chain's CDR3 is CASRRMGAQDTEAFF. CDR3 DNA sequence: TGTGCCAGCCGACGGATGGGGGCTCAGGACACTGAAGCTTTCTTT.